This T cell receptor (beta chain) comes out of a study of blood T cell repertoires in COVID-19. On this clone itself: This sample also contains other DNA sequences that code for the same CDR3.

V dropped 2 bases and J dropped 4; count of bases not matched to a gene: 2. This CDR3 spans 15 amino acids. Germline loops: CDR1 MDHEN, CDR2 SYDVKM. The assay was immunoSEQ multiplex PCR, and TCRdb's table has in-frame clones only and misses some. The sample yields some 290,000 clones, approximately 91% seen once. A Seattle source enrolled patients during active infection and followed them longitudinally. This TCR came from a woman in her twenties or thirties with COVID-19, enrolled during active disease. Input material: peripheral blood. V usage is TRBV28 and J usage is TRBJ1-5; 10 bases agree with TRBD1. The CDR3 DNA reads TGTGCCAGCAGTTTAGGACAGGGGGGTAATCAGCCCCAGCATTTT. This encodes CASSLGQGGNQPQHF.